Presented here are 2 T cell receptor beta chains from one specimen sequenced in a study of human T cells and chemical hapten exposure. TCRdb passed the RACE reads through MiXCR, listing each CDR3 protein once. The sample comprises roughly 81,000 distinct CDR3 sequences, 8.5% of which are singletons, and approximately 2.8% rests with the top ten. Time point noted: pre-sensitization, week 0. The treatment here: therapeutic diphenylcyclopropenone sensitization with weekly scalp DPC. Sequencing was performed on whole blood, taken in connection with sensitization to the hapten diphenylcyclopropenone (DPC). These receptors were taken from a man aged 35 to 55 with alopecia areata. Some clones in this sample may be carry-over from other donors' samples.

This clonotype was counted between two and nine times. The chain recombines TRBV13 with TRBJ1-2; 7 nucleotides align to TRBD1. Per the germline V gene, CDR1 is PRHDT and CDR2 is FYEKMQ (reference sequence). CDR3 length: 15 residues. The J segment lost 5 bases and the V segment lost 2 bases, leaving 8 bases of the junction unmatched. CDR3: CASSLRGTVHYGYTF. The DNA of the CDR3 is TGTGCCAGCAGCTTACGTGGGACAGTGCATTATGGCTACACCTTC.

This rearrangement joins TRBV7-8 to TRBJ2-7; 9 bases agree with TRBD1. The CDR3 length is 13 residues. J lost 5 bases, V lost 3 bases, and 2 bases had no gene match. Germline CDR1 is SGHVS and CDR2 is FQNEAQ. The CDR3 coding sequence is TGTGCCAGCAGCTTCCGACAGGGGGACGAGCAGTACTTC. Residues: CASSFRQGDEQYF.